The rows below give T cell receptor beta chains drawn from one sample of a study of T cells expressing NK-cell markers. TCRdb reprocessed the 5' RACE reads, keeping one entry per CDR3 protein, no DNA. The sample is made up of 400,000 or so distinct CDR3 sequences, and the top ten hold about 10% of it. The sample comprised blood T cells: a sorted CD56 or NKG2C T cell subset, CD4+ or CD8+ T cells, or bulk PBMC T cells (not recorded which). Source of these receptors: a woman between 50 and 59 years old in good health. Both conserved end residues are part of each CDR3. Each record gives: V gene, J gene, CDR3 protein.

TRBV15	TRBJ2-3	CATSSAGVGDTQYF
TRBV9	TRBJ2-5	CASSVESGWETQYF
TRBV5-1	TRBJ2-3	CASSPQLAGEADTQYF
TRBV18	TRBJ2-7	CASSPLRTAEYEQYF
TRBV5-1	TRBJ2-3	CASRGLAGPRSDTQYF
TRBV29-1	TRBJ2-3	CSVGPGQDTQYF
TRBV28	TRBJ2-5	CASRSSDRGRGETQYF
TRBV7-9	TRBJ2-2	CAPKGDTGELFF
TRBV5-1	TRBJ2-3	CASSITGSDTQYF
TRBV6-5	TRBJ2-3	CASRRQGVWTDTQYF
TRBV11-2	TRBJ1-6	CASSLVSSYNSPLHF
TRBV7-9	TRBJ2-2	CASSLIETGELFF
TRBV12-3/TRBV12-4	TRBJ1-2	CASSLASVPGGGYGYTF
TRBV7-2	TRBJ2-3	CASSLGGRTYTDTQYF
TRBV6-1	TRBJ2-7	CASNRDRDHYEQYF
TRBV21-1	TRBJ1-2	CASSNPVVGYTF
TRBV29-1	TRBJ1-1	CSVDSQMNTEAFF
TRBV12-3/TRBV12-4	TRBJ2-2	CASSATGGELFF
TRBV7-3	TRBJ2-2	CASSPHRVGELFF
TRBV24-1	TRBJ2-1	CATSEIGGAKQFF
TRBV5-6	TRBJ1-1	CASSLEVVAGRNTEAFF
TRBV12-3/TRBV12-4	TRBJ2-1	CASISYGTGASNEQFF
TRBV19	TRBJ2-1	CASSMGLAGPFYNEQFF
TRBV7-9	TRBJ1-1	CASSSSPFGVNTEAFF
TRBV12-3/TRBV12-4	TRBJ2-2	CASTAGRGELFF
TRBV11-2	TRBJ2-1	CASSLGPGGLLRNEQFF
TRBV12-3/TRBV12-4	TRBJ2-7	CASTPGQGVSYEQYF
TRBV6-6	TRBJ2-5	CASSPFRLASNQETQYF
TRBV11-2	TRBJ1-2	CASSHPGSYGYTF
TRBV20-1	TRBJ2-4	CSAASGRANIQYF
TRBV6-1	TRBJ1-5	CASSPWGNNQPQHF
TRBV27	TRBJ2-3	CASMIGTLDTDTQYF
TRBV20-1	TRBJ2-7	CSAETSAGEPYEQYF
TRBV30	TRBJ2-6	CAGTGIRLNVLTF
TRBV5-1	TRBJ1-1	CASSIGTVNTEAFF
TRBV4-1	TRBJ2-2	CASSQYGLAGGGGELFF
TRBV11-1	TRBJ2-2	CASSFRSGAGVGTGELFF
TRBV20-1	TRBJ2-1	CSARDPRSSGTGDEQFF
TRBV5-1	TRBJ2-2	CASSPVEGPGELFF
TRBV24-1	TRBJ2-1	CAIRDFYNEQFF